These 3 T cell receptor beta chains came from one sample sequenced in a study of blood T cells in healthy people across ages. A sample-barcoded 5' primer and a J-beta primer mix were used in a second PCR of roughly 7 to 11 cycles. TCRdb passed the 5' RACE reads through MiXCR, listing each CDR3 protein once. The table includes 790,000 or so distinct CDR3 sequences, around 45% detected once. Sequenced: blood. These receptors were collected from a man older than 75 in good health.

This clonotype was detected many times. The gene calls are TRBV24-1 and TRBJ2-3; D gene uncertain. This CDR3 has 13 amino acids. V lost 3 bases to trimming and J lost 7 bases, with 10 bases between them. Germline V gives CDR1 KGHDR, CDR2 SFDVKD. The chain's CDR3 is CATSDPLTYTQYF. DNA of the CDR3: TGTGCCACCAGTGATCCCCTGACGTATACGCAGTATTTT.

The V gene is TRBV20-1, the J gene TRBJ1-1, with D tentatively TRBD1 (6 bases). V was shortened by 3 bases and J by 0 bases, with 14 bases between the two germline ends. Germline CDR1 is DFQATT and CDR2 is SNEGSKA (reference sequence). The CDR3 is 15 amino acids. Here the CDR3 reads CSASSGQEMNTEAFF. CDR3 coding DNA: TGCAGTGCTAGCTCGGGACAAGAGATGAACACTGAAGCTTTCTTT.

This chain joins TRBV6-6 and TRBJ1-1; 7 bases match TRBD1. Germline V gene sequence: CDR1 MNHNY, CDR2 SVGAGI (reference sequence). The CDR3 runs 15 residues. Trimming at V came to 5 bases and at J to 1 base, leaving 7 bases not matched to a gene. CDR3 coding DNA: TGTGCCAGCAGTCCGACGGGACAGTCGAACACTGAAGCTTTCTTT. This gives the protein CASSPTGQSNTEAFF.